These 20 T cell receptor beta chains were all obtained from the same sample, sequenced in a study of cytomegalovirus exposure and HLA in healthy donors. PCR involved 60 Vbeta and 13 Jbeta primers. Sequenced by immunoSEQ multiplex PCR; TCRdb stores in-frame clones only, minus some. The sample lists some 190,000 clones; 75% to 90% were seen once. Sequencing was performed on PBMCs. The source of these receptors is a boy between 2 and 10 years old in good health and CMV-seronegative.

The chain combines TRBV7-9 with TRBJ1-1; D gene ambiguous. Germline loops: CDR1 SEHNR, CDR2 FQNEAQ (reference sequence). V shed 1 base and J shed 6 bases, with 12 bases lying between them. This CDR3 has 14 amino acids. The CDR3 sequence is CASSLDPGRAEAFF. The CDR3, as DNA: TGTGCCAGCAGCTTAGATCCGGGAAGGGCTGAAGCTTTCTTT.

The chain couples TRBV30 to TRBJ2-3, with TRBD2 matching 12 bases. CDR1 is GTSNPN, CDR2 SVGIG, per germline (reference sequence). After removal of 0 bases from V and 5 bases from J, the junction contained 6 bases not matched to a gene. The CDR3 extends over 16 amino acids. CDR3 DNA sequence: TGTGCCTGGAGTGTATTGACTAGCGGGAGTATAGATACGCAGTATTTT. Protein: CAWSVLTSGSIDTQYF. Full variable domain (rest looked up from reference TRBV30 and TRBJ2-3): SQTIHQWPATLVQPVGSPLSLECTVEGTSNPNLYWYRQAAGRGLQLLFYSVGIGQISSEVPQNLSASRPQDRQFILSSKKLLLSDSGFYLCAWSVLTSGSIDTQYFGPGTRLTVL.

The CDR3 is CASSLLAGGPNTGELFF. The CDR3 region has the DNA TGTGCCAGCTCTCTACTAGCGGGGGGGCCGAACACCGGGGAGCTGTTTTTT. V gene TRBV18 combines with J gene TRBJ2-2, with 13 positions matching TRBD2. The V and J ends lost 6 bases and 0 bases, in that order; junction bases with no gene match: 4. Germline V gene data show CDR1 as KGHSH and CDR2 as LQKENI. The CDR3 is 17 residues long.

V is TRBV5-1 and J is TRBJ2-7; 10 positions match TRBD2. After removal of 4 bases from V and 4 bases from J, the junction contained 8 bases not matched to a gene. The CDR3 is made up of 15 amino acids. Looked up from germline, CDR1 is SGHRS and CDR2 is YFSETQ. CDR3 DNA sequence: TGCGCCAGCAGCCCGCTAGCGGGGGCTTGGTACGAGCAGTACTTC. It encodes CASSPLAGAWYEQYF.

V usage is TRBV28 and J usage is TRBJ1-5; 8 nucleotides align to TRBD1. V shed 2 bases and J 5 bases; nucleotides not matched to a gene: 8. The length of the CDR3 is 16 residues. Germline values: CDR1 MDHEN, CDR2 SYDVKM. CDR3 sequence: CASSLDPGQEYQPQHF. CDR3 nucleotides: TGTGCCAGCAGTTTAGATCCGGGACAGGAGTATCAGCCCCAGCATTTT.

The chain couples TRBV4-2 to TRBJ1-2, with a tentative D call TRBD1 (5 bases). The CDR3 runs to 18 residues. The V gene's germline CDR1 is LGHNA and CDR2 YNFKEQ. Trimming cost V 3 bases and J 4 bases, with 24 bases left between them. This CDR3 reads CASSHRTGIPGYSYGYTF. CDR3 coding DNA: TGTGCCAGCAGCCATCGAACAGGAATACCAGGGTATAGCTATGGCTACACCTTC.

Note on this clone: Other DNA sequences from this sample encode an identical CDR3 as well. The chain uses TRBV19 and TRBJ2-2, with 8 bases fitting TRBD1. Trimming took 5 bases from V and 1 from J; bases not matched to a gene: 6. This CDR3 has 16 amino acids. Germline CDR1 is LNHDA and CDR2 is SQIVND (reference sequence). The CDR3 region is CASSSPGTGNTGELFF. Here the CDR3 DNA reads TGTGCCAGTAGTTCCCCCGGGACAGGGAACACCGGGGAGCTGTTTTTT.

The count of this clone is one. The genes are TRBV18 and TRBJ2-7; a weak D match, TRBD1 (6 bases). Germline CDR1 and CDR2: KGHSH and LQKENI. CDR3 length: 17 amino acids. With 2 bases removed from V and 7 bases from J, the gap between germline ends came to 24 bases. The CDR3 sequence: CASSPSSRGQNTREQYF. CDR3 nucleotide sequence: TGTGCCAGCTCACCATCTAGTAGAGGACAGAATACTAGGGAGCAGTACTTC.

The chain carries TRBV13 and TRBJ2-1; 9 nucleotides line up with TRBD2. J lost 3 bases, V lost 0 bases, and 18 bases had no gene match. This CDR3 has 21 residues. Germline lookup yields CDR1 PRHDT and CDR2 FYEKMQ (reference sequence). CDR3 in amino acids: CASSLGSGSFPGLAIYNEQFF. DNA for the CDR3: TGTGCCAGCAGCTTAGGGTCCGGGTCCTTCCCCGGACTAGCGATCTACAATGAGCAGTTCTTC.

This clone was seen only once. V is TRBV6-6 and J is TRBJ1-2; 7 bases are a match to TRBD1. This CDR3 region has 15 residues. The germline V gene encodes CDR1 MNHNY and CDR2 SVGAGI (reference sequence). Unmatched junction bases numbered 11, after V lost 8 bases and J lost 2 bases. The CDR3 sequence: CASLTRQGPNYGYTF. The CDR3, as DNA: TGTGCCAGCCTTACTAGACAGGGACCCAACTATGGCTACACCTTC.

The V gene is TRBV10-1, the J gene TRBJ1-5, with D tentatively TRBD1 (5 bases). The V end lost 8 bases, the J end lost 2 bases, and 13 bases lay between the germline ends. Germline V CDR1 and CDR2: WNHNN, SYGVQD (reference sequence). CDR3 size: 14 residues. The CDR3 DNA reads as TGCGCCAGCCAGGGCCGGATGGGCAATCAGCCCCAGCATTTT. This sequence encodes CASQGRMGNQPQHF.

In its sample, this clone was seen once. The rearrangement links TRBV5-8 to TRBJ2-3; the match to TRBD1 covers 8 bases. Germline values: CDR1 SGHTS, CDR2 YDEGEE. This CDR3 comprises 14 residues. J was trimmed by 2 bases and V by 2 bases; bases with no gene match: 1. As DNA, the CDR3 is TGTGCCAGCAGCTTCAGGGGGCCCACAGATACGCAGTATTTT. As protein: CASSFRGPTDTQYF.

The rearrangement uses TRBV19 and TRBJ2-4; 11 positions match TRBD1. CDR1 is LNHDA, CDR2 SQIVND, per germline (reference sequence). The CDR3 has 17 amino acids. J lost 3 bases, V lost 5 bases, and 9 bases had no gene match. Here the CDR3 DNA reads TGTGCCAGTAGTCCGGACAGGGGGCGATGGGTCAAAAACATTCAGTACTTC. It encodes CASSPDRGRWVKNIQYF.

The V call is TRBV7-9, the J call TRBJ2-5; 10 bases match TRBD1. The V segment lost 4 bases and the J segment 5 bases; nucleotides outside the gene matches: 4. CDR3 length: 14 residues. The germline CDR1 and CDR2 sequences are SEHNR and FQNEAQ (reference sequence). The CDR3 sequence is CASSSRTGGETQYF. CDR3 coding DNA: TGTGCCAGCAGCTCTAGGACAGGGGGGGAGACCCAGTACTTC. Full variable domain (outside the CDR3, taken from reference TRBV7-9 and TRBJ2-5): DTGVSQNPRHKITKRGQNVTFRCDPISEHNRLYWYRQTLGQGPEFLTYFQNEAQLEKSRLLSDRFSAERPKGSFSTLEIQRTEQGDSAMYLCASSSRTGGETQYFGPGTRLLVL.

The chain is built from TRBV21-1 and TRBJ1-5; whether TRBD1, the table's D call, matches the DNA was not checked. TRBV21-1 is recorded as a pseudogene. CDR3 length: 15 amino acids. The chain's CDR3 is CASSLTGYSNQPQHF. Written as DNA, the CDR3 is TGTGCCAGCAGCCTCACAGGCTATAGCAATCAGCCCCAGCATTTT.

The rearrangement links TRBV5-1 to TRBJ1-2, with 9 bases identical to TRBD1. V gave up 7 bases and J gave up 2 bases; unmatched junction bases: 6. The CDR3 length is 14 residues. Germline CDR1 SGHRS, CDR2 YFSETQ. CDR3 bases: TGCGCCAGCCGAGATACAGGGGGCAACTATGGCTACACCTTC. Translation gives CASRDTGGNYGYTF.

The gene calls are TRBV29-1 and TRBJ1-2, with TRBD1 matching over 11 bases. Germline V gene lookup returns CDR1 SQVTM and CDR2 ANQGSEA. Trimming took 1 base from V and 5 from J; bases not matched to a gene: 6. The CDR3 extends over 15 amino acids. The CDR3 bases are TGCAGCGTTGAAGCACCGGGACAGGGGGGTTATGGCTACACCTTC. Its translation: CSVEAPGQGGYGYTF.

V is TRBV10-2 and J is TRBJ2-7; D might be TRBD2 (6 bases). Trimming stripped 6 bases from V and 7 bases from J, with 16 bases between. Germline-derived CDR1 and CDR2 are WSHSY and SAAADI. There are 13 residues in the CDR3. CDR3 bases: TGCGCCAGCAGCCGGGACTGGAAGTATGAGCAGTACGTC. Translating gives CASSRDWKYEQYV.

The chain combines TRBV5-6 with TRBJ2-1, with D maybe TRBD1 (6 bases). V gave up 2 bases and J gave up 5 bases, with 14 bases separating them. Germline V CDR1 and CDR2: SGHDT, YYEEEE. This CDR3 is 15 amino acids long. The CDR3 DNA reads as TGTGCCAGCAGCTTTCAAGGGGGTATCGACAATGAGCAGTTCTTC. Its translation is CASSFQGGIDNEQFF. The variable domain in full, completed from reference TRBV5-6 and TRBJ2-1, reads DAGVTQSPTHLIKTRGQQVTLRCSPKSGHDTVSWYQQALGQGPQFIFQYYEEEERQRGNFPDRFSGHQFPNYSSELNVNALLLGDSALYLCASSFQGGIDNEQFFGPGTRLTVL.

This chain links TRBV30 with TRBJ1-1; no reliable D call. The germline gives CDR1 GTSNPN, CDR2 SVGIG (reference sequence). The CDR3 is 13 amino acids. Deletions cut 0 bases from V and 4 bases from J, with 9 bases between. The CDR3 sequence: CAWSVPSGTEAFF. The CDR3 nucleotides read TGTGCCTGGAGTGTACCTTCGGGCACTGAAGCTTTCTTT.